This record covers a single TCR beta chain. A read error may produce the germline difference seen at one junction end. The record originates from a study of Graves' ophthalmopathy and Graves' hyperthyroidism. This CDR3 region has 14 residues. The germline gives CDR1 ENHRY, CDR2 SYGVKD. CDR3 regions of TCR beta were amplified from RNA transcripts. Scientists carried out first-round RT-PCR using HTBI primers and then a second-round multiplex PCR. From the multiplex PCR reads, TCRdb called clonotypes with MiXCR, one entry per CDR3 protein. Of 650,000 to 900,000 distinct CDR3 sequences listed, approximately 40% were seen once; the top ten hold less than 55%.

The sample was peripheral blood. This receptor was identified in an adult man with Graves' ophthalmopathy. The genes are TRBV10-3 and TRBJ1-2, with a possible D match to TRBD1 (5 bases). The CDR3 region is CASSWGAGTYGYTF. CDR3 sequence (DNA): TGTGCCAGCAGTTGGGGCGCGGGAACTTATGGCTACACCTTC.